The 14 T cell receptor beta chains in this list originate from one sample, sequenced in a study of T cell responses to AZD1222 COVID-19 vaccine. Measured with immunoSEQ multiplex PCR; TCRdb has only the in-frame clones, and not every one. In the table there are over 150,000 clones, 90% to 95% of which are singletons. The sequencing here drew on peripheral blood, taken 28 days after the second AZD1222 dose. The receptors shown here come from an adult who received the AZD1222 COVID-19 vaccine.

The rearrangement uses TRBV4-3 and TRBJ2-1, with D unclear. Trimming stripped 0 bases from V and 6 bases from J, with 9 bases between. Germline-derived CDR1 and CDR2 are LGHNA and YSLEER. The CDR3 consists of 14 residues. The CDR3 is CASSQDLERNEQFF. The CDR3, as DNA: TGCGCCAGCAGCCAAGATCTTGAGCGCAATGAGCAGTTCTTC.

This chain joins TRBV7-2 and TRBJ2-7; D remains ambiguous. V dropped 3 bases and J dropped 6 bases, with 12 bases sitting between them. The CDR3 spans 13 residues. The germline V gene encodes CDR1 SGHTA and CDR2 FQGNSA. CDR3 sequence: CASSFATQAEQYF. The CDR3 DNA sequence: TGTGCCAGCAGCTTTGCGACTCAGGCCGAGCAGTACTTC. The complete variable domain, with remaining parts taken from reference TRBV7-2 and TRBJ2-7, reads GAGVSQSPSNKVTEKGKDVELRCDPISGHTALYWYRQSLGQGLEFLIYFQGNSAPDKSGLPSDRFSAERTGGSVSTLTIQRTQQEDSAVYLCASSFATQAEQYFGPGTRLTVT.

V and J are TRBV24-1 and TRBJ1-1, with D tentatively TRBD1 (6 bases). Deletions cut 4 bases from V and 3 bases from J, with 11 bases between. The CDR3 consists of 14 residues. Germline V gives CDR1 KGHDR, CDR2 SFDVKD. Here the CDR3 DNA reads TGTGCCACCAGTGACACAGGGAGCGACACTGAAGCTTTCTTT. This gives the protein CATSDTGSDTEAFF.

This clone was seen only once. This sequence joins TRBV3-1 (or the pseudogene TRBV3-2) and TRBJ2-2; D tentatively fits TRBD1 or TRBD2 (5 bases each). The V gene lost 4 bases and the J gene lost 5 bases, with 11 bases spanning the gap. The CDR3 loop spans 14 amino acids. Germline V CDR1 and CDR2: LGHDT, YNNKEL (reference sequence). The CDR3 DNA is TGTGCCAGCAGCCTCCAGGGAGTAACCGGGGAGCTGTTTTTT. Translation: CASSLQGVTGELFF.

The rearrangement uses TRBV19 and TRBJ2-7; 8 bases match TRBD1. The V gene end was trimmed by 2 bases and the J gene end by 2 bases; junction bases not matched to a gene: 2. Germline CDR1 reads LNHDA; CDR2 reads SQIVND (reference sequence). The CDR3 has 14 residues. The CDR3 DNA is TGTGCCAGTAGTATAACAGGGGGGACCTACGAGCAGTACTTC. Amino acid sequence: CASSITGGTYEQYF.

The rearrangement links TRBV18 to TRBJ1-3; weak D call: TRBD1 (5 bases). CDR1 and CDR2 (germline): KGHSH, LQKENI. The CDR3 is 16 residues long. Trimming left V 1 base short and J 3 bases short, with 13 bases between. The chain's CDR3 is CASSPRDQGFGNTIYF. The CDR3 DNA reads TGTGCCAGCTCACCACGGGACCAGGGTTTTGGAAACACCATATATTTT. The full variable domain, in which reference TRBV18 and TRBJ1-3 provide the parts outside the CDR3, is NAGVMQNPRHLVRRRGQEARLRCSPMKGHSHVYWYRQLPEEGLKFMVYLQKENIIDESGMPKERFSAEFPKEGPSILRIQQVVRGDSAAYFCASSPRDQGFGNTIYFGEGSWLTVV.

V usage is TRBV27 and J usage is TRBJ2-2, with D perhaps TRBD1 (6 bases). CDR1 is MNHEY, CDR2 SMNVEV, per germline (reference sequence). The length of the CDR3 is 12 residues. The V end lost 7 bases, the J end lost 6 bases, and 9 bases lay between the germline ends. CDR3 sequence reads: CASTSGAGELFF. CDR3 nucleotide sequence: TGTGCCAGCACCTCAGGGGCCGGGGAGCTGTTTTTT.

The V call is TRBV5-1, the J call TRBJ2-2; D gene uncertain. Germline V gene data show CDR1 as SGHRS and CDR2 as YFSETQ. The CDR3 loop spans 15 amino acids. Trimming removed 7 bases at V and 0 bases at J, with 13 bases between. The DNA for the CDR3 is TGCGCCAGCGGTACGGGCGTCACGAACACCGGGGAGCTGTTTTTT. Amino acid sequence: CASGTGVTNTGELFF.

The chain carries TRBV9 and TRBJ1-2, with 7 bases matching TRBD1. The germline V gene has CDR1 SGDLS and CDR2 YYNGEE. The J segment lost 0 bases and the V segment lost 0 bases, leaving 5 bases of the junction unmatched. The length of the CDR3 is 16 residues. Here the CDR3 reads CASSVGFRGSNYGYTF. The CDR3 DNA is TGTGCCAGCAGCGTAGGGTTCAGGGGGTCTAACTATGGCTACACCTTC.

The CDR3 sequence is CASSFAGAKNIQYF. The DNA of the CDR3 is TGTGCCAGCAGTTTTGCGGGAGCCAAAAACATTCAGTACTTC. The V call is TRBV28, the J call TRBJ2-4, with TRBD2 as a possible D gene (5 bases). V lost 3 bases to trimming and J lost 0 bases, with 6 bases between them. This CDR3 spans 14 amino acids. Germline V lookup: CDR1 MDHEN, CDR2 SYDVKM.

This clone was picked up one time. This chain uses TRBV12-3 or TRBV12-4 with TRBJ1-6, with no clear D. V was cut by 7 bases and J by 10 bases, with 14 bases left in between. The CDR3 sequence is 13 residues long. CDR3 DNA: TGTGCCAGCAAGGTCGCCTCTCGGTCACCCCTCCACTTT. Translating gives CASKVASRSPLHF.

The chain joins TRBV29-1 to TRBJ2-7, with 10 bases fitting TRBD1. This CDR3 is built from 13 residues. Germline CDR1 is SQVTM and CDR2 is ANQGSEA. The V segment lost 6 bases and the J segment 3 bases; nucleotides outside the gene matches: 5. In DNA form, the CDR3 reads TGCAGCGTGACCGGGACAGGGGTCTACGAGCAGTACTTC. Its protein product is CSVTGTGVYEQYF.

The CDR3 sequence is CASSTGTGRSPLHF. DNA of the CDR3: TGTGCCAGTAGTACCGGGACAGGGCGCTCACCCCTCCACTTT. The chain carries TRBV19 and TRBJ1-6, with TRBD1 matching 9 bases. CDR1 and CDR2 (germline): LNHDA, SQIVND (reference sequence). This CDR3 has 14 residues. The V and J ends lost 4 bases and 10 bases, in that order; junction bases with no gene match: 5.

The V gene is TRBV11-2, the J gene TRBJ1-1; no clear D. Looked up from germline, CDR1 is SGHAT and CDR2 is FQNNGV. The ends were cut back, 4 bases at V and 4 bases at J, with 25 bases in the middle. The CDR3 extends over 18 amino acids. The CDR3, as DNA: TGTGCCAGCAGCTGGAGGCCCGGGAGCCCCTATTTGGGCACTGAAGCTTTCTTT. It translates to CASSWRPGSPYLGTEAFF.